This T cell receptor beta chain was obtained from a study of blood T cell repertoires in COVID-19. Looking at the study overall: Whether acute or convalescent, the COVID-19 samples came from the United States, Italy and Spain. PBMCs, B-cell-depleted T cells, or T cells provided the cDNA or gDNA that made up the material.

Authors' methods: Estimation of nucleated cell counts relied on the amplification of reference gene primers. Assay: immunoSEQ multiplex PCR; the TCRdb copy retains only in-frame clones and omits some. The D gene and trimming were derived from the DNA, and the V and J assignments and clone size from that table. The sample records approximately 350,000 clones, about 89% being singletons. Seattle patients were enrolled during active infection and followed longitudinally. This CDR3 has 18 residues. This sequence joins TRBV1 and TRBJ2-7; the listed D gene, TRBD2, was not tested against the DNA. TRBV1 is classified as a pseudogene. The source is a woman between 50 and 59 years old with COVID-19, enrolled during active disease. The sequencing input was peripheral blood. CDR3 loop: CTSSQCPSGNCGPYEQYF. The CDR3 DNA sequence: TGCACCAGCAGCCAATGTCCTAGCGGGAACTGCGGCCCATACGAGCAGTACTTC.